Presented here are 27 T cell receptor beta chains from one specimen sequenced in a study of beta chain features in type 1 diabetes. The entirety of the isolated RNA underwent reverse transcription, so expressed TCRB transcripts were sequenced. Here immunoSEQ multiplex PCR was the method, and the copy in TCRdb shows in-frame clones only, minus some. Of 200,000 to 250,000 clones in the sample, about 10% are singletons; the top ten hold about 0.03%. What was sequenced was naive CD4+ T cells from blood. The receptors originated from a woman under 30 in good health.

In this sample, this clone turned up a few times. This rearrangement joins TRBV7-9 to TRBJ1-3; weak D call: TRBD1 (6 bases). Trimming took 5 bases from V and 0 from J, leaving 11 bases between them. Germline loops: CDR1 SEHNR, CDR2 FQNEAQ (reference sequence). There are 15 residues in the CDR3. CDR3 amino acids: CASSLMGASGNTIYF. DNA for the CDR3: TGTGCCAGCAGCCTCATGGGGGCCTCTGGAAACACCATATATTTT.

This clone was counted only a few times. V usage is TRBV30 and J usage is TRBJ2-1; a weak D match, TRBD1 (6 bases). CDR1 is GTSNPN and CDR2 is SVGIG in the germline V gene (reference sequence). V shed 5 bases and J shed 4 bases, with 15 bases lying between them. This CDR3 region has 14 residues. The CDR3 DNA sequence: TGTGCCTGGCAGTGGGGGCGCGTTTACAATGAGCAGTTCTTC. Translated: CAWQWGRVYNEQFF.

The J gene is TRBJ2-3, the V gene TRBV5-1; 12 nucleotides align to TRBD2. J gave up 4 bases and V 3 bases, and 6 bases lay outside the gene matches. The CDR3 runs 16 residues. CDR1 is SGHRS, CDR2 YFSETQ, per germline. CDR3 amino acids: CASSSTLAGGSDTQYF. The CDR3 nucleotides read TGCGCCAGCAGCTCCACACTAGCGGGAGGCTCAGATACGCAGTATTTT.

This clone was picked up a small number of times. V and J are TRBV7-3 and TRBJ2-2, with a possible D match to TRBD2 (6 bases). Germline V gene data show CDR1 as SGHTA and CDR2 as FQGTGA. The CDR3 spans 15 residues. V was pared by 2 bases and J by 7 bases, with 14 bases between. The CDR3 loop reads CASSLVEGGVGELFF. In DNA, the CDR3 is TGTGCCAGCAGCTTAGTGGAGGGCGGAGTCGGGGAGCTGTTTTTT.

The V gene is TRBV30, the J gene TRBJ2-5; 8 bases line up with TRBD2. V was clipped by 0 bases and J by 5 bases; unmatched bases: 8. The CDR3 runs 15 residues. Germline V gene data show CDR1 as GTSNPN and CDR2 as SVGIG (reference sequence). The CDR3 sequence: CAWSVRGGRRETQYF. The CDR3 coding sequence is TGTGCCTGGAGTGTACGGGGGGGAAGAAGGGAGACCCAGTACTTC.

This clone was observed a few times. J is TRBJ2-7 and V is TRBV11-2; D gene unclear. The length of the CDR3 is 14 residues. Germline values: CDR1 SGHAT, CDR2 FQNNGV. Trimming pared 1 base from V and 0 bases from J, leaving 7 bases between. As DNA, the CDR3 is TGTGCCAGCAGCTTAGGCCTAGGCTCCTACGAGCAGTACTTC. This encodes CASSLGLGSYEQYF. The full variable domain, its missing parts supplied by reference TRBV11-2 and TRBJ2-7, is EAGVAQSPRYKIIEKRQSVAFWCNPISGHATLYWYQQILGQGPKLLIQFQNNGVVDDSQLPKDRFSAERLKGVDSTLKIQPAKLEDSAVYLCASSLGLGSYEQYFGPGTRLTVT.

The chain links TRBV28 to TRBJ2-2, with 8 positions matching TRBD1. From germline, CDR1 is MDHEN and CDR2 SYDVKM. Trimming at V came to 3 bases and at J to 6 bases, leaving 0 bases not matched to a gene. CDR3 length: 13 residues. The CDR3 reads CASSFRGPGELFF. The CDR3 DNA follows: TGTGCCAGCAGTTTCAGGGGGCCCGGGGAGCTGTTTTTT.

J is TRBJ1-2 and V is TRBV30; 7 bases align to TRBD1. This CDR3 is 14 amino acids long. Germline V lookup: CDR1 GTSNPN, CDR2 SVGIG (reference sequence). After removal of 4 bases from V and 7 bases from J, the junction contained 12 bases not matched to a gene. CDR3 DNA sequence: TGTGCCTGGATGCCCCCAGACAGGGATTCTGGCTACACCTTC. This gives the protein CAWMPPDRDSGYTF.

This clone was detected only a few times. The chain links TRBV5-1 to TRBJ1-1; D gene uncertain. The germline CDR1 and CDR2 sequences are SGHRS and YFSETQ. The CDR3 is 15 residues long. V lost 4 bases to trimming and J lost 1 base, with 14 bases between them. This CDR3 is CASSPQEVPNTEAFF. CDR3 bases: TGCGCCAGCAGCCCCCAGGAGGTCCCGAACACTGAAGCTTTCTTT.

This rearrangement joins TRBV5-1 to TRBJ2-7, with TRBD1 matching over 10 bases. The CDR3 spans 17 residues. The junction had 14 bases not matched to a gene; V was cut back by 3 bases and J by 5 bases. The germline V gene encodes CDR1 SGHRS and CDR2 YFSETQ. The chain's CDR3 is CASSYTVTGTGADEQYF. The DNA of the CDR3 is TGCGCCAGCAGCTATACCGTGACCGGGACAGGGGCCGACGAGCAGTACTTC.

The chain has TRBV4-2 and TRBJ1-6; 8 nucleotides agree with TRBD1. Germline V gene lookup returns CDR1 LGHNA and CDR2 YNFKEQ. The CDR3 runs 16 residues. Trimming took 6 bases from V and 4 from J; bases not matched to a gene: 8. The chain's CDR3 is CASSRTGGSYNSPLHF. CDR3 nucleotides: TGTGCCAGCAGTCGAACAGGGGGATCTTATAATTCACCCCTCCACTTT.

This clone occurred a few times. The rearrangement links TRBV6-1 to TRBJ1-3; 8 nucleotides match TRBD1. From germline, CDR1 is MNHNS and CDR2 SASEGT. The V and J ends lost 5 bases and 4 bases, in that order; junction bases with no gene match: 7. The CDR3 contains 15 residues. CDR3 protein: CASSPWTGSGNTIYF. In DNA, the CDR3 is TGTGCCAGCAGTCCCTGGACAGGGTCCGGAAACACCATATATTTT.

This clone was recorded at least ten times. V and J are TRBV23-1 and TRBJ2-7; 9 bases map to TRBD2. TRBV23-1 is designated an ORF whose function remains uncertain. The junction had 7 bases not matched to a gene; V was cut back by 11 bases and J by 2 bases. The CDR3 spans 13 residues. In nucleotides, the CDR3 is TGCGCCGGGGGGATAGCGGGAGCCTACGAGCAGTACTTC. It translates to CAGGIAGAYEQYF.

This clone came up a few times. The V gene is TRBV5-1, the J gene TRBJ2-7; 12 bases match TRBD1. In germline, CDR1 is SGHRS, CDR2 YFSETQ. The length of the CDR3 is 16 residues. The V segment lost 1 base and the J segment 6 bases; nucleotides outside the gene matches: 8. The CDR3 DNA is TGCGCCAGCAGCTTGCTCGGGGGACAGGGGGCTTTCGAGCAGTACTTC. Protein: CASSLLGGQGAFEQYF.

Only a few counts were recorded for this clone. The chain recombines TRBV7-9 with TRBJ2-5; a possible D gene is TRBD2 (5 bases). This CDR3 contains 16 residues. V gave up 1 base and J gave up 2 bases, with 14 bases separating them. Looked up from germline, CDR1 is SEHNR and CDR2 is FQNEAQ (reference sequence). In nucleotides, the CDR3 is TGTGCCAGCAGCTTAGTGGTCCAATCGGGACAAGAGACCCAGTACTTC. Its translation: CASSLVVQSGQETQYF. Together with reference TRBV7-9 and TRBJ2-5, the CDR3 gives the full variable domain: DTGVSQNPRHKITKRGQNVTFRCDPISEHNRLYWYRQTLGQGPEFLTYFQNEAQLEKSRLLSDRFSAERPKGSFSTLEIQRTEQGDSAMYLCASSLVVQSGQETQYFGPGTRLLVL.

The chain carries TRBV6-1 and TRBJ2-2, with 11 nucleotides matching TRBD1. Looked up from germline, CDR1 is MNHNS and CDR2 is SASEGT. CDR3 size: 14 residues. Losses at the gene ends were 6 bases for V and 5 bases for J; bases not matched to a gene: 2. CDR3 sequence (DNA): TGTGCCAGCAGCCGGGACAGGGGGACCGGGGAGCTGTTTTTT. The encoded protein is CASSRDRGTGELFF.

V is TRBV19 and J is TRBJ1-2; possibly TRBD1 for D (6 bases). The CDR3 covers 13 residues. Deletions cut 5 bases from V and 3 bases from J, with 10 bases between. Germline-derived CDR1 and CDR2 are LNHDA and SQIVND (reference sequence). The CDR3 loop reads CASSPDRYYGYTF. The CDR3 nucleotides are TGTGCCAGTAGTCCGGACAGATACTATGGCTACACCTTC.

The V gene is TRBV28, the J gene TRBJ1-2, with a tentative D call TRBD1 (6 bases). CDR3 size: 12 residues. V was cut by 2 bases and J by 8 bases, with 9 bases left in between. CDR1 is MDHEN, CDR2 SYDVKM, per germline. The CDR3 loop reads CASSLTGRGYTF. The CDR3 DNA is TGTGCCAGCAGTTTAACAGGGCGCGGCTACACCTTC.

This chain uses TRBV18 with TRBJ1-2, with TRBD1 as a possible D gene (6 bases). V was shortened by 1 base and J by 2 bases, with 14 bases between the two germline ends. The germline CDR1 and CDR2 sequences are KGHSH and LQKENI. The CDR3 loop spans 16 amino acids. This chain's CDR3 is CASSPLGVDRNYGYTF. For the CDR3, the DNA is TGTGCCAGCTCACCACTCGGGGTTGACAGGAACTATGGCTACACCTTC. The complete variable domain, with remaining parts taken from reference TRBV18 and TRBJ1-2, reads NAGVMQNPRHLVRRRGQEARLRCSPMKGHSHVYWYRQLPEEGLKFMVYLQKENIIDESGMPKERFSAEFPKEGPSILRIQQVVRGDSAAYFCASSPLGVDRNYGYTFGSGTRLTVV.

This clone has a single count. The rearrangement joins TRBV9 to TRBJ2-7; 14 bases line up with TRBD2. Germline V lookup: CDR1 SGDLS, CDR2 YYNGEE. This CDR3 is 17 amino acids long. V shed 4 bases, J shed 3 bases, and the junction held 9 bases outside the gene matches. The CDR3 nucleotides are TGTGCCAGCAGCCTGGGACTAGCGGGAGTGAATCGCTACGAGCAGTACTTC. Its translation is CASSLGLAGVNRYEQYF.

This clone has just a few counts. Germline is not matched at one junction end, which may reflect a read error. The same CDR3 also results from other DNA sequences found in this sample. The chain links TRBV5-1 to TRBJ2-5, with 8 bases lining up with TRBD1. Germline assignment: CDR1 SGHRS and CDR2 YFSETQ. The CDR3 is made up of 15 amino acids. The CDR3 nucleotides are TGTGCCAGCAGCTCCGGACAGGGTGGACAAGAGACCCAGTACTTC. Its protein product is CASSSGQGGQETQYF.

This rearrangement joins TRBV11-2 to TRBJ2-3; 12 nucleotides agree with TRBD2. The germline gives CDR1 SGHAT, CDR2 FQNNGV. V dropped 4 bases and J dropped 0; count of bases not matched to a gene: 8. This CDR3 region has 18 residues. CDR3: CASSSWTSGAISTDTQYF. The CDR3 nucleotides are TGTGCCAGCAGCTCCTGGACTAGCGGGGCAATAAGCACAGATACGCAGTATTTT. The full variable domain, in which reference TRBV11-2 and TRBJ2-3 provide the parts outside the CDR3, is EAGVAQSPRYKIIEKRQSVAFWCNPISGHATLYWYQQILGQGPKLLIQFQNNGVVDDSQLPKDRFSAERLKGVDSTLKIQPAKLEDSAVYLCASSSWTSGAISTDTQYFGPGTRLTVL.

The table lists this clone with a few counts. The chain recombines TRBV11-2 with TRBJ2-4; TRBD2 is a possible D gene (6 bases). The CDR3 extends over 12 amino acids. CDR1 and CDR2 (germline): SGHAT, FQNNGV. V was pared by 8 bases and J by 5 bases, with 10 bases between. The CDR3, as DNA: TGTGCCAGCGGGCCGGGGGAAAACATTCAGTACTTC. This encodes CASGPGENIQYF.

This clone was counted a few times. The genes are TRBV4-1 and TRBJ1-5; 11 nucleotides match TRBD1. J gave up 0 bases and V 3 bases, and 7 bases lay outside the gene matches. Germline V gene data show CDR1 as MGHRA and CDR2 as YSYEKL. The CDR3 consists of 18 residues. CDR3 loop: CASSQSGQGDYSNQPQHF. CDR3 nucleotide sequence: TGCGCCAGCAGCCAGTCGGGACAGGGGGATTATAGCAATCAGCCCCAGCATTTT.

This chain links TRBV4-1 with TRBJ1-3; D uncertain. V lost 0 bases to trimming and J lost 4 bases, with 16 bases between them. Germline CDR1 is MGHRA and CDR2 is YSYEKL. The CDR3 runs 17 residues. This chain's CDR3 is CASSQDPTRHLGNTIYF. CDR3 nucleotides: TGCGCCAGCAGCCAAGATCCAACGAGACATCTAGGAAACACCATATATTTT.

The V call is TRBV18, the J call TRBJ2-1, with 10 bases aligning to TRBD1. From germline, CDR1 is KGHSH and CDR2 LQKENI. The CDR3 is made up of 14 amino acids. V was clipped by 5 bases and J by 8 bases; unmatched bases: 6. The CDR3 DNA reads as TGTGCCAGCTCAGGAGGGACAGGGGTCGATGAGCAGTTCTTC. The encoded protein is CASSGGTGVDEQFF.

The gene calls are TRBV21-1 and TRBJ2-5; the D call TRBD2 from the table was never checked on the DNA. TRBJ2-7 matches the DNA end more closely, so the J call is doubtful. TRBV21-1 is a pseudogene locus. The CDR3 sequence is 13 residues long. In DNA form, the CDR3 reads TGTGCCCTCCCCAGCGGGAGGTGGTACGAGCAGTACTTC. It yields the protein CALPSGRWYEQYF.